The 19 T cell receptor beta chains presented below share a single source sample, sequenced in a study of CD8 T cells in ankylosing spondylitis. TCRdb re-called the 5' RACE reads with MiXCR, one entry per CDR3 protein. The sample lists about 100,000 distinct CDR3 sequences; about 7.7% were seen once. Source material: blood, either unsorted or a sorted T cell fraction (not recorded which). The source is a male donor with ankylosing spondylitis or in good health (not recorded which).

This clonotype has a count of ten or more. V is TRBV4-3 and J is TRBJ2-5, with D possibly TRBD2 on 6 matching bases. This CDR3 contains 16 residues. Trimming cost V 0 bases and J 6 bases, with 17 bases left between them. Germline V gives CDR1 LGHNA, CDR2 YSLEER. Here the CDR3 DNA reads TGCGCCAGCAGCCAAGATATTGGTAGCGGACGGCAGACCCAGTACTTC. As protein: CASSQDIGSGRQTQYF.

This clonotype was counted ten times or more. The chain carries TRBV5-5 and TRBJ1-5; D unclear. The CDR3 is 15 amino acids. Germline V gene sequence: CDR1 SGHKS, CDR2 YYEKEE (reference sequence). The germline V and J ends were trimmed by 0 bases and 1 base, with 8 bases remaining between them. CDR3 in DNA: TGTGCCAGCAGCTTGGATTGGTACAGCAATCAGCCCCAGCATTTT. Translation gives CASSLDWYSNQPQHF.

With respect to this clonotype: This may come from a read error, since a much larger clone is one base off. J is TRBJ2-3 and V is TRBV7-2; 7 bases agree with TRBD2. This CDR3 is 15 amino acids long. The germline V gene encodes CDR1 SGHTA and CDR2 FQGNSA. The CDR3 spells CASSLDGVRGDKQYF. CDR3 sequence (DNA): TGTGCCAGCAGCTTAGACGGGGTACGGGGGGATAAGCAGTATTTT.

This clonotype was found many times. The chain recombines TRBV5-1 with TRBJ2-1; 7 bases fit TRBD2. Losses at the gene ends were 0 bases for V and 8 bases for J; bases not matched to a gene: 5. The CDR3 consists of 14 residues. Looked up from germline, CDR1 is SGHRS and CDR2 is YFSETQ. CDR3: CASSLGLARDEQFF. CDR3 sequence (DNA): TGCGCCAGCAGCTTGGGACTAGCCAGGGATGAGCAGTTCTTC.

At least ten counts were recorded for this clonotype. The chain recombines TRBV11-2 with TRBJ1-6, with 7 bases lining up with TRBD1. The V and J ends lost 7 bases and 7 bases, in that order; junction bases with no gene match: 7. Germline values: CDR1 SGHAT, CDR2 FQNNGV. The CDR3 has 14 amino acids. CDR3: CASTSQGGNSPLHF. The CDR3 nucleotides are TGTGCCAGCACCTCGCAGGGGGGGAATTCACCCCTCCACTTT.

This clonotype was seen repeatedly, ten times or more. The chain is built from TRBV25-1 and TRBJ1-4; 7 bases are shared with TRBD1. V was clipped by 5 bases and J by 5 bases; unmatched bases: 11. Per the germline V gene, CDR1 is MGHDK and CDR2 is SYGVNS. The CDR3 totals 16 residues. CDR3 amino acids: CASSITRGLRNEKLFF. The DNA of the CDR3 is TGTGCCAGCAGTATCACCAGGGGGTTGAGAAATGAAAAACTGTTTTTT.

In its sample, this clonotype was seen a few times. This rearrangement joins TRBV25-1 to TRBJ1-1; maybe TRBD1 (6 bases). The CDR3 has 14 amino acids. V lost 3 bases, J lost 1 base, and 9 bases lay in between. CDR1 and CDR2 (germline): MGHDK, SYGVNS. CDR3 nucleotide sequence: TGTGCCAGCAGTGACCTCAGGGGGAACACTGAAGCTTTCTTT. Translating it yields CASSDLRGNTEAFF.

This clonotype has at least ten counts. The chain uses TRBV29-1 and TRBJ2-1, with D perhaps matching TRBD1 or TRBD2 (6 bases each). The length of the CDR3 is 14 residues. V was clipped by 4 bases and J by 5 bases, with 15 bases between them. The germline V gene encodes CDR1 SQVTM and CDR2 ANQGSEA. The CDR3 DNA reads TGCAGCGTTGGAGGAGGGACAATTAACAATGAGCAGTTCTTC. It is translated as CSVGGGTINNEQFF.

On this clonotype itself: One junction end disagrees with the germline gene, perhaps due to a read error. The J gene is TRBJ1-2, the V gene TRBV11-2; D gene ambiguous. The CDR3 has 14 amino acids. The germline V gene encodes CDR1 SGHAT and CDR2 FQNNGV. The CDR3 is CASSLDGSSYDYTF. For the CDR3, the DNA is TGTGCCAGCAGCTTAGACGGTTCCTCCTATGACTACACCTTC.

Ten or more counts support this clonotype. This chain joins TRBV10-3 and TRBJ2-7; TRBD2 matches at 8 bases. The CDR3 consists of 16 residues. Looked up from germline, CDR1 is ENHRY and CDR2 is SYGVKD. Trimming removed 10 bases from V and 5 bases from J; junction bases left unmatched: 19. CDR3 nucleotide sequence: TGTGCCAGCCGTCTGGGGAGAGGAGCGGGAGAGGACGAGCAGTACTTC. Translating it yields CASRLGRGAGEDEQYF.

The genes are TRBV7-2 and TRBJ2-7; D remains unclear. Germline loops: CDR1 SGHTA, CDR2 FQGNSA. The CDR3 covers 14 residues. V lost 3 bases to trimming and J lost 3 bases, with 12 bases between them. The chain's CDR3 is CASSLIPRNYEQYF. The CDR3, as DNA: TGTGCCAGCAGCTTGATACCACGGAACTACGAGCAGTACTTC.

This clonotype has ten or more counts. The CDR3 region is CASSFRTGPYSNQPQHF. The CDR3, as DNA: TGTGCCAGCAGTTTCCGGACAGGCCCATATAGCAATCAGCCCCAGCATTTT. The rearrangement uses TRBV5-5 and TRBJ1-5, with 7 nucleotides matching TRBD1. This CDR3 comprises 17 residues. CDR1 and CDR2 (germline): SGHKS, YYEKEE (reference sequence). V was clipped by 5 bases and J by 0 bases; unmatched bases: 11.

The chain couples TRBV5-5 to TRBJ1-5; D uncertain. In germline, CDR1 is SGHKS, CDR2 YYEKEE (reference sequence). The CDR3 is 15 residues long. V lost 0 bases and J 6 bases, leaving 13 bases between the germline ends. CDR3 amino acids: CASSLDVGVSQPQHF. The DNA of the CDR3 is TGTGCCAGCAGCTTGGATGTCGGGGTCAGTCAGCCCCAGCATTTT.

There are many counts of this clonotype. The chain uses TRBV12-3 or TRBV12-4 and TRBJ2-3, with TRBD2 matching over 14 bases. Losses at the gene ends were 7 bases for V and 6 bases for J; bases not matched to a gene: 6. The CDR3 has 15 residues. The CDR3 DNA follows: TGTGCCAGCAACCCGGGACTAGCGGGAGCGGATACGCAGTATTTT. Translation: CASNPGLAGADTQYF.

In its sample, this clonotype was seen many times. V is TRBV4-1 and J is TRBJ1-6, with D hard to call. Per the germline V gene, CDR1 is MGHRA and CDR2 is YSYEKL. The CDR3 runs 13 residues. The germline V and J ends were trimmed by 2 bases and 7 bases, with 6 bases remaining between them. The CDR3 DNA reads TGCGCCAGCAGCCAACTCCGAAATTCACCCCTCCACTTT. This encodes CASSQLRNSPLHF.

Ten or more counts support this clonotype. CDR3 loop: CASSFEVGGQSEAFF. CDR3 nucleotides: TGTGCCAGCAGCTTTGAGGTTGGGGGGCAGAGTGAAGCTTTCTTT. This sequence joins TRBV7-6 and TRBJ1-1, with D perhaps TRBD1 (6 bases). Trimming cost V 3 bases and J 7 bases, with 18 bases left between them. This CDR3 comprises 15 residues. Germline CDR1 and CDR2: SGHVS and FNYEAQ.

There are many counts of this clonotype. The rearrangement links TRBV6-2 or TRBV6-3 to TRBJ2-1, with D tentatively TRBD2 (6 bases). V was cut by 2 bases and J by 5 bases, with 13 bases left in between. This CDR3 has 15 amino acids. In germline, CDR1 is MNHEY, CDR2 SVGEGT. CDR3 in DNA: TGTGCCAGCAGTTACCCCCTAGCGTCTAACAATGAGCAGTTCTTC. Translation gives CASSYPLASNNEQFF.

This clonotype was counted many times. The chain joins TRBV20-1 to TRBJ1-2, with no clear D. In germline, CDR1 is DFQATT, CDR2 SNEGSKA (reference sequence). The length of the CDR3 is 13 residues. Trimming took off 0 bases at V and 8 bases at J, with 13 bases between the two ends. The CDR3 here is CSARDHNGSGYTF. Here the CDR3 DNA reads TGCAGTGCTAGAGATCACAACGGCTCGGGCTACACCTTC.

This clonotype was seen at least ten times. V and J are TRBV7-2 and TRBJ2-3; 7 nucleotides align to TRBD1. The CDR3 has 15 amino acids. V trimming: 3 bases; J trimming: 4 bases; junction bases outside the gene matches: 7. CDR1 and CDR2 (germline): SGHTA, FQGNSA. CDR3 sequence: CASSFGDRVADTQYF. The CDR3 bases are TGTGCCAGCAGCTTCGGAGACAGGGTGGCAGATACGCAGTATTTT.